This T cell receptor beta chain derives from a study of blood T cell repertoires in COVID-19. Study-level background: Researchers got acute and convalescent COVID-19 samples from the United States, Italy and Spain. T cells, B-cell-depleted T cells, or PBMCs provided the cDNA or gDNA that served as material.

This clone was observed a single time. Per the original data handling: By means of reference gene primer amplification, nucleated cell counts were estimated. The data were produced by immunoSEQ multiplex PCR, yet TCRdb's version contains in-frame clones alone and is incomplete. The DNA was the basis for D and trimming; V, J and clone size are from that table. The sample comprises roughly 75,000 clones, approximately 90% of which are singletons, and roughly 7.2% rests with the top ten. The receptor was isolated from a human donor in a cohort sampled during active COVID-19. The sequencing sample was made of peripheral blood.

CDR3 in DNA: TGTGCCAGCAGTTTACCCCCCATCTATGGCTACACCTTC. As protein: CASSLPPIYGYTF. V gene TRBV12-3 or TRBV12-4 combines with J gene TRBJ1-2; no reliable D call. The CDR3 length is 13 residues. Trimming removed 2 bases at V and 4 bases at J, with 8 bases between.